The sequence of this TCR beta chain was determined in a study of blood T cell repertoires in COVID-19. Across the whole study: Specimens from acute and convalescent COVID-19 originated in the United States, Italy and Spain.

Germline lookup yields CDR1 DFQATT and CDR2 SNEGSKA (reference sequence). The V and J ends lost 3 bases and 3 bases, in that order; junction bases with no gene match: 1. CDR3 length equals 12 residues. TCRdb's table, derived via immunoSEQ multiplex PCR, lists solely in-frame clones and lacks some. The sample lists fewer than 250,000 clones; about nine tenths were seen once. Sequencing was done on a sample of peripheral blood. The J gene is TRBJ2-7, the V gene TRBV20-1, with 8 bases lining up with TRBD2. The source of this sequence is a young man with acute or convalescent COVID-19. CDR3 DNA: TGCAGTGCTAGTACTAGCGGCTACGAGCAGTACTTC. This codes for CSASTSGYEQYF.